Listed here are 3 T cell receptor beta chains from one sample, sequenced in a study of cytomegalovirus exposure and HLA in healthy donors. Researchers ran the PCR with 60 Vbeta and 13 Jbeta primers. Libraries were prepared by immunoSEQ multiplex PCR; TCRdb keeps only in-frame clonotypes and omits some of them. The data hold about 120,000 clones, with approximately 75% observed a single time. Sequencing was carried out using PBMCs. These receptors all come from a middle-aged man in good health and CMV-seronegative.

The chain joins TRBV30 to TRBJ1-5; tentative D call: TRBD1 (6 bases). This CDR3 region has 13 residues. V gave up 1 base and J gave up 7 bases, with 11 bases separating them. Germline values: CDR1 GTSNPN, CDR2 SVGIG (reference sequence). The CDR3, as DNA: TGTGCCTGGAGTGAGGGGCAGGGGCAGCCCCAGCATTTT. Translation: CAWSEGQGQPQHF.

This clone showed up just a few times. This chain's CDR3 is CASTFTGEAEAFF. Here the CDR3 DNA reads TGTGCCAGTACCTTCACAGGGGAGGCTGAAGCTTTCTTT. The V call is TRBV19, the J call TRBJ1-1, with 7 bases that match TRBD1. The CDR3 contains 13 residues. The V gene's germline CDR1 is LNHDA and CDR2 SQIVND (reference sequence). V gave up 7 bases and J gave up 6 bases; unmatched junction bases: 8.

V gene TRBV6-1 combines with J gene TRBJ1-3; D gene unclear. The CDR3 totals 15 residues. Germline loops: CDR1 MNHNS, CDR2 SASEGT. Trimming removed 3 bases from V and 6 bases from J, with 15 bases in between. CDR3 sequence (DNA): TGTGCCAGCAGTGAGATCGGCAGAGGCCCAAACACCATATATTTT. This encodes CASSEIGRGPNTIYF.